This T cell receptor beta chain was observed in a study of cytomegalovirus exposure and HLA in healthy donors. Study at large: About 200 million T cells yielded roughly 120 million unique TCR beta sequences in earlier analysis. Samples from HLA-typed donors yielded about 86 million unique TCRs in an early data release.

Germline trimming cut 3 bases from V and 5 bases from J; bases unmatched to any gene: 8. The germline V gene encodes CDR1 MDHEN and CDR2 SYDVKM. There are 15 residues in the CDR3. In the case of this clone: Its specificity is unknown.

Study results and caveats: Later analysis demonstrated an association between a missense DCLRE1C variant and TCR beta V- and J-gene trimming.

Participants comprised healthy donors of bone marrow. Researchers ran the PCR with 60 Vbeta and 13 Jbeta primers. This table comes from immunoSEQ multiplex PCR, and its TCRdb copy is limited to in-frame clones, with some not included. Counted here are over 150,000 clones, approximately 80% occurring once; the ten biggest clones make up about 12%. Input material: PBMCs. This chain uses TRBV28 with TRBJ2-7, with TRBD2 matching 9 bases. The receptor comes from a woman aged 45-60 years in good health and CMV-seronegative. In nucleotides, the CDR3 is TGTGCCAGCAGTTTGAGTCTAGCGGGAAAGAACGAGCAGTACTTC. Translating gives CASSLSLAGKNEQYF.